The present TCR beta chain was sequenced within a study of control samples from healthy donors and cancer patients. CDR1 is KGHSH and CDR2 is LQKENI in the germline V gene. The CDR3 consists of 14 residues. The V end lost 5 bases, the J end lost 4 bases, and 12 bases lay between the germline ends. This table comes from immunoSEQ multiplex PCR, and its TCRdb copy is limited to in-frame clones, with some not included. The data hold some 210,000 clones, with approximately 91% observed a single time. The chain is built from TRBV18 and TRBJ1-5; D is possibly TRBD1 (5 bases). This sequence originates from a young man in good health. Sequenced input: blood. The CDR3 region is CASSVGSGNQPQHF. The CDR3 DNA reads TGTGCCAGCTCAGTCGGCTCAGGGAATCAGCCCCAGCATTTT.